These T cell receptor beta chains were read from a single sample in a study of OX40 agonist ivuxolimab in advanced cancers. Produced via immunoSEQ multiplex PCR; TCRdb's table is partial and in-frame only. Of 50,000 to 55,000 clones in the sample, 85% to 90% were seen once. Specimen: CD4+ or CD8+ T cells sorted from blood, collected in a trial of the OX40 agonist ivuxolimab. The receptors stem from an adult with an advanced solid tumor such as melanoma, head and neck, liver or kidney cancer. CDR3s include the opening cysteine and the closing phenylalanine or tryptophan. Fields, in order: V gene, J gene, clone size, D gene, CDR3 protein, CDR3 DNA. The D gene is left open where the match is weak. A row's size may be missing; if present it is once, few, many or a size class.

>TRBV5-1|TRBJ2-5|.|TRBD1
CASSRQGAGETQYF
TGCGCCAGCAGCCGACAGGGGGCAGGGGAGACCCAGTACTTC
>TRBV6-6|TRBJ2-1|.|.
CASSKNNEQFF
TGTGCCAGCAGCAAGAACAATGAGCAGTTCTTC
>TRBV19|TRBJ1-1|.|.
CASRTNGHLNTEAFF
TGTGCCAGTAGGACTAATGGACACCTGAACACTGAAGCTTTCTTT
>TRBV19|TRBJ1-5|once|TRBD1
CASSIRTGGGNQPQHF
TGTGCCAGTAGTATCCGAACAGGGGGCGGCAATCAGCCCCAGCATTTT
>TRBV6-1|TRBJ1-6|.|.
CASSEKGGNSPLHF
TGTGCCAGCAGTGAAAAAGGGGGTAATTCACCCCTCCACTTT
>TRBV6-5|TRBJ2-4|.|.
CASSSGTPKAKNIQYF
TGTGCCAGCAGTTCCGGGACACCAAAAGCCAAAAACATTCAGTACTTC
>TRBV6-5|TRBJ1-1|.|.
CASSPPRAEAFF
TGTGCCAGCAGCCCGCCAAGGGCTGAAGCTTTCTTT
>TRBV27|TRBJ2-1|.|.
CASNQRGNPPYNEQFF
TGTGCCAGCAACCAGAGAGGGAACCCCCCCTACAATGAGCAGTTCTTC
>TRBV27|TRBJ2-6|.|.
CASSSESAGANVLTF
TGTGCCAGCAGTTCGGAGTCAGCTGGGGCCAACGTCCTGACTTTC
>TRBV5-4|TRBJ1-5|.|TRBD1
CASSESQGIVVPQHF
TGTGCCAGCAGCGAGTCACAGGGGATCGTTGTGCCCCAGCATTTT
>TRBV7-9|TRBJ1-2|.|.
CASSLDKIIQGYGYTF
TGTGCCAGCAGCTTAGACAAGATCATCCAGGGCTATGGCTACACCTTC
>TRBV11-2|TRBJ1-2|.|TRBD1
CASSTSDRAGYGYTF
TGTGCCAGCAGCACCAGCGACAGGGCCGGCTATGGCTACACCTTC
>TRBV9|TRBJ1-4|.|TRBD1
CASSEFPGTGNEKLFF
TGTGCCAGCAGTGAATTTCCCGGGACAGGGAATGAAAAACTGTTTTTT
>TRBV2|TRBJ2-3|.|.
CASRRRSDTQYF
TGTGCCAGCAGGCGTCGTTCAGATACGCAGTATTTT
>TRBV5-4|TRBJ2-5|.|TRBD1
CASSHPDREETQYF
TGTGCCAGCAGTCACCCGGACAGGGAGGAGACCCAGTACTTC
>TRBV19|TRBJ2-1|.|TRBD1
CASSTRQGATPYNEQFF
TGTGCCAGTAGTACCAGACAGGGGGCTACCCCCTACAATGAGCAGTTCTTC
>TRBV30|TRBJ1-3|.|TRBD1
CACFRGSIGGTIYF
TGTGCCTGCTTCAGGGGGTCTATCGGCGGCACCATATATTTT
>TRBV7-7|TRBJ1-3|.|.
CASSLVSGTPSSGNTIYF
TGTGCCAGCAGCTTAGTGTCTGGGACACCAAGCTCTGGAAACACCATATATTTT
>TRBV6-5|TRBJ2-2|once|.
CASSSKGFNTGELFF
TGTGCCAGCAGTTCGAAGGGGTTTAACACCGGGGAGCTGTTTTTT
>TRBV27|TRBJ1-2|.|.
CASSLNRNYGYTF
TGTGCCAGCAGTTTGAACAGAAACTATGGCTACACCTTC